A selection of T cell receptor beta chains follows, all from one sample in a study of T-cell reconstitution after alpha-beta-depleted transplantation in children. TCRdb processed the PCR reads anew with MiXCR; each CDR3 protein has one entry. Of almost 600,000 distinct CDR3 sequences in the sample, 25% to 30% were seen once. The specimen comprised PBMCs, sampled before TCRalphabeta/CD19-depleted stem cell transplant. The receptors come from a boy in the first two years of life with Wiskott-Aldrich syndrome, due to receive a stem cell transplant. The CDR3 runs from the conserved cysteine through the conserved F or W. The order of the fields is clone size, D gene, J gene, V gene, CDR3 protein, CDR3 DNA. D genes are given only for firm matches. Part of the rows lack a size; the others show once, few, many or a class for expanded clones.

clone size: once
D gene: .
J gene: TRBJ1-5
V gene: TRBV12-3/TRBV12-4
CDR3 protein: CASTLNESPQHF
CDR3 DNA: TGTGCCAGCACCCTTAATGAATCGCCCCAGCATTTT

clone size: few
D gene: .
J gene: TRBJ2-7
V gene: TRBV4-1
CDR3 protein: CASSQTGHSYEQYF
CDR3 DNA: TGCGCCAGCAGCCAAACAGGGCACTCCTACGAGCAGTACTTC

clone size: .
D gene: .
J gene: TRBJ1-3
V gene: TRBV5-1
CDR3 protein: CASSVSTGGNTIYF
CDR3 DNA: TGCGCCAGCAGCGTATCAACAGGCGGAAACACCATATATTTT

clone size: few
D gene: .
J gene: TRBJ2-1
V gene: TRBV28
CDR3 protein: CASSYGDREQFF
CDR3 DNA: TGTGCCAGCAGTTATGGAGACAGGGAGCAGTTCTTC

clone size: few
D gene: TRBD1
J gene: TRBJ2-5
V gene: TRBV10-3
CDR3 protein: CAISPDRGQVETQYF
CDR3 DNA: TGTGCCATCAGCCCCGACAGGGGGCAGGTGGAGACCCAGTACTTC

clone size: few
D gene: .
J gene: TRBJ2-2
V gene: TRBV15
CDR3 protein: CATSRDQGYTGELFF
CDR3 DNA: TGTGCCACCAGCAGAGATCAGGGCTACACCGGGGAGCTGTTTTTT

clone size: few
D gene: .
J gene: TRBJ2-7
V gene: TRBV5-1
CDR3 protein: CASSSYLTYEQYF
CDR3 DNA: TGCGCCAGCAGTTCTTACCTCACCTACGAGCAGTACTTC

clone size: many
D gene: TRBD2
J gene: TRBJ2-1
V gene: TRBV3-1
CDR3 protein: CASSLLGLAGYNEQFF
CDR3 DNA: TGTGCCAGCAGTCTCCTTGGACTAGCGGGATACAATGAGCAGTTCTTC

clone size: .
D gene: .
J gene: TRBJ1-5
V gene: TRBV12-3/TRBV12-4
CDR3 protein: CASSLGQKFQPQHF
CDR3 DNA: TGTGCCAGCAGTTTAGGACAGAAGTTTCAGCCCCAGCATTTT

clone size: few
D gene: .
J gene: TRBJ2-5
V gene: TRBV24-1
CDR3 protein: CATSDPGTRETQYF
CDR3 DNA: TGTGCCACCAGTGATCCCGGGACAAGGGAGACCCAGTACTTC

clone size: .
D gene: TRBD1
J gene: TRBJ2-1
V gene: TRBV24-1
CDR3 protein: CATSDDRGAGRDEQFF
CDR3 DNA: TGTGCCACCAGTGATGACAGGGGCGCGGGACGAGATGAGCAGTTCTTC

clone size: .
D gene: TRBD1
J gene: TRBJ1-5
V gene: TRBV12-3/TRBV12-4
CDR3 protein: CASSTEQGGSNQPQHF
CDR3 DNA: TGTGCCAGCAGTACGGAACAGGGGGGGAGCAATCAGCCCCAGCATTTT

clone size: .
D gene: TRBD1
J gene: TRBJ1-2
V gene: TRBV29-1
CDR3 protein: CSVERWGPTGTYGYTF
CDR3 DNA: TGCAGCGTTGAACGATGGGGGCCGACAGGGACCTATGGCTACACCTTC

clone size: few
D gene: .
J gene: TRBJ1-3
V gene: TRBV20-1
CDR3 protein: CSASPQGRAGNTIYF
CDR3 DNA: TGCAGTGCTAGTCCCCAGGGGAGGGCTGGAAACACCATATATTTT

clone size: few
D gene: TRBD2
J gene: TRBJ2-7
V gene: TRBV7-2
CDR3 protein: CASSVTSGTYEQYF
CDR3 DNA: TGTGCCAGCAGCGTAACTAGCGGGACCTACGAGCAGTACTTC

clone size: .
D gene: TRBD1
J gene: TRBJ1-5
V gene: TRBV20-1
CDR3 protein: CSAYRGYQPQHF
CDR3 DNA: TGCAGTGCGTACAGGGGCTATCAGCCCCAGCATTTT